The 15 T cell receptor beta chains below were found in one sample sequenced in a study of blood T cell repertoires in COVID-19. Some clones are missing from TCRdb's copy, which holds only in-frame ones; the method was immunoSEQ multiplex PCR. The profile covers 59,000 or so clones, with about 86% appearing a single time and under 30% taken by the ten largest. Sample: peripheral blood. The receptors stem from a woman aged 80 or over with active or convalescent COVID-19.

The V call is TRBV4-3, the J call TRBJ1-6; D uncertain. V lost 1 base and J lost 7, with 11 bases in between. CDR3 length: 15 residues. Germline values: CDR1 LGHNA, CDR2 YSLEER. CDR3 sequence: CASSQAQAENSPLHF. The CDR3, as DNA: TGCGCCAGCAGCCAAGCGCAGGCCGAGAATTCACCCCTCCACTTT.

The sample holds a few counts of this clone. The chain combines TRBV11-2 with TRBJ2-1; 14 bases match TRBD2. Unmatched junction bases numbered 7, after V lost 3 bases and J lost 6 bases. This CDR3 comprises 17 residues. Germline V gene sequence: CDR1 SGHAT, CDR2 FQNNGV. The CDR3 reads CASSLRRLAGGLNEQFF. For the CDR3, the DNA is TGTGCCAGCAGCTTGAGGCGACTAGCGGGGGGGCTCAATGAGCAGTTCTTC.

V and J are TRBV7-9 and TRBJ1-1; D gene ambiguous. The CDR3 totals 11 residues. V was pared by 1 base and J by 8 bases, with 5 bases between. CDR1 and CDR2 from the germline V gene are SEHNR and FQNEAQ (reference sequence). As DNA, the CDR3 is TGTGCCAGCAGCTTAGGCAGGGAAGCTTTCTTT. This encodes CASSLGREAFF. Variable domain in full (rest from reference TRBV7-9 and TRBJ1-1): DTGVSQNPRHKITKRGQNVTFRCDPISEHNRLYWYRQTLGQGPEFLTYFQNEAQLEKSRLLSDRFSAERPKGSFSTLEIQRTEQGDSAMYLCASSLGREAFFGQGTRLTVV.

The CDR3 region is CASSLLGTGLYEQYF. The DNA for the CDR3 is TGTGCCAGCAGCTTGTTAGGGACAGGGTTGTACGAGCAGTACTTC. The chain is built from TRBV5-6 and TRBJ2-7; 9 positions agree with TRBD1. The V segment lost 1 base and the J segment 4 bases; nucleotides outside the gene matches: 6. Germline V gene sequence: CDR1 SGHDT, CDR2 YYEEEE. The CDR3 sequence is 15 residues long.

V gene TRBV5-8 combines with J gene TRBJ1-5, with 8 positions matching TRBD1. Germline loops: CDR1 SGHTS, CDR2 YDEGEE. The CDR3 has 14 amino acids. V trimming: 0 bases; J trimming: 7 bases; junction bases outside the gene matches: 3. DNA of the CDR3: TGTGCCAGCAGCTTGGGGACAGGGAACCAGCCCCAGCATTTT. Translation gives CASSLGTGNQPQHF.

The sample holds a few counts of this clone. J is TRBJ2-2 and V is TRBV2, with TRBD2 matching 7 bases. This CDR3 comprises 13 residues. Germline lookup yields CDR1 SNHLY and CDR2 FYNNEI. With V trimmed by 4 bases and J by 6 bases, 2 bases remained unmatched. The CDR3 reads CASSGGRAGELFF. DNA of the CDR3: TGTGCCAGCAGTGGTGGGAGGGCCGGGGAGCTGTTTTTT.

The chain carries TRBV19 and TRBJ2-7; a possible D gene is TRBD2 (6 bases). Trimming pared 5 bases from V and 3 bases from J, leaving 14 bases between. Germline V CDR1 and CDR2: LNHDA, SQIVND (reference sequence). There are 14 residues in the CDR3. The CDR3 DNA reads TGTGCCAGTAGTTCCCGGGGAGGCTACTACGAGCAGTACTTC. Protein: CASSSRGGYYEQYF.

The chain recombines TRBV28 with TRBJ1-1; TRBD1 is a possible D gene (5 bases). Trimming removed 8 bases from V and 1 base from J, with 11 bases in between. CDR3 size: 13 residues. Per the germline V gene, CDR1 is MDHEN and CDR2 is SYDVKM. CDR3 nucleotides: TGTGCCAGCGGGGTCGGGGGGAACACTGAAGCTTTCTTT. Translated, it gives CASGVGGNTEAFF.

The chain carries TRBV3-1 (or the pseudogene TRBV3-2) and TRBJ2-7; D is unclear. Deletions cut 2 bases from V and 6 bases from J, with 11 bases between. The CDR3 runs to 13 residues. Germline loops: CDR1 LGHDT, CDR2 YNNKEL (reference sequence). This chain's CDR3 is CASSQTLPAEQYF. As DNA, the CDR3 is TGTGCCAGCAGCCAAACACTACCTGCCGAGCAGTACTTC.

CDR3 protein: CASSQGDRGLTEAFF. CDR3 bases: TGTGCCAGCAGCCAAGGTGACAGGGGTTTGACTGAAGCTTTCTTT. The rearrangement links TRBV14 to TRBJ1-1, with 8 bases matching TRBD1. The V and J ends lost 1 base and 5 bases, in that order; junction bases with no gene match: 6. CDR3 length: 15 residues. From germline, CDR1 is SGHDN and CDR2 FVKESK.

A few counts support this clone. This CDR3 reads CASSFATSGGFNEQFF. Written as DNA, the CDR3 is TGTGCCAGCAGCTTTGCGACTAGCGGGGGCTTCAATGAGCAGTTCTTC. The rearrangement joins TRBV7-3 to TRBJ2-1, with 12 bases matching TRBD2. The CDR3 extends over 16 amino acids. CDR1 SGHTA and CDR2 FQGTGA come from the germline V gene. J lost 6 bases, V lost 3 bases, and 6 bases had no gene match.

The chain links TRBV24-1 to TRBJ2-7; 10 bases agree with TRBD1. Germline CDR1 and CDR2: KGHDR and SFDVKD. The CDR3 has 15 residues. After removal of 2 bases from V and 3 bases from J, the junction contained 3 bases not matched to a gene. In nucleotides, the CDR3 is TGTGCCACCAGTGATTCCGGGGACAGGGGCTACGAGCAGTACTTC. Protein sequence: CATSDSGDRGYEQYF.

The gene calls are TRBV4-3 and TRBJ2-2; 9 nucleotides agree with TRBD2. CDR3 size: 18 residues. In germline, CDR1 is LGHNA, CDR2 YSLEER. V trimming: 1 base; J trimming: 7 bases; junction bases outside the gene matches: 13. The chain's CDR3 is CASSQAPLAGGWSGELFF. The CDR3 bases are TGCGCCAGCAGCCAAGCTCCTCTGGCGGGGGGGTGGAGCGGGGAGCTGTTTTTT.

The chain employs TRBV28 and TRBJ1-5; no clear D. The V and J ends lost 1 base and 2 bases respectively, with 3 bases between them. CDR3 size: 13 residues. Germline V gene data show CDR1 as MDHEN and CDR2 as SYDVKM. The CDR3 here is CASSLSGNQPQHF. CDR3 sequence (DNA): TGTGCCAGCAGTTTATCGGGCAATCAGCCCCAGCATTTT. The full variable domain, its missing parts supplied by reference TRBV28 and TRBJ1-5, is DVKVTQSSRYLVKRTGEKVFLECVQDMDHENMFWYRQDPGLGLRLIYFSYDVKMKEKGDIPEGYSVSREKKERFSLILESASTNQTSMYLCASSLSGNQPQHFGDGTRLSIL.

The chain uses TRBV7-8 and TRBJ1-6, with TRBD1 identical over 7 bases. V was pared by 1 base and J by 7 bases, with 10 bases of the junction left unmatched. Germline CDR1 is SGHVS and CDR2 is FQNEAQ. The CDR3 loop spans 17 amino acids. The CDR3 spells CASSLVVAGQLNSPLHF. The DNA for the CDR3 is TGTGCCAGCAGCTTAGTAGTAGCGGGACAGCTAAATTCACCCCTCCACTTT.